Reported below is one T cell receptor (beta chain). Its specificity is unknown. The data were taken from a study of T cell responses to AZD1222 COVID-19 vaccine. Study in general: Analysis merged second doses at about 4 or about 12 weeks.

Data came from immunoSEQ multiplex PCR; TCRdb stores just in-frame clones and leaves some out. Among around 100,000 clones listed, over 90% were seen once. The study's findings and limits: Donors, mostly white British, included more females; clonal diversity was possibly underestimated. Mapped onto spike, vaccine-associated CD4 TCRs spanned it and were dominant at 160-218 and 743-854. Reportedly, nearly half of unique spike TCRs recognized epitopes outside B.1.351/B.1.1.7 mutations.

Germline V gene sequence: CDR1 MGHRA, CDR2 YSYEKL. V lost 4 bases to trimming and J lost 1 base, with 17 bases between them. The CDR3 covers 17 residues. The chain uses TRBV4-1 and TRBJ1-3; D is unclear. The starting material was peripheral blood, obtained on day 0 of AZD1222 vaccination. The TCR comes from an adult in good health. The CDR3 reads CASSLDPPSYSGNTIYF. The DNA of the CDR3 is TGCGCCAGCAGCCTCGATCCACCGTCATATTCTGGAAACACCATATATTTT.